This T cell receptor beta chain comes out of a study of shared clonotypes between healthy human individuals. TCRdb's copy holds only in-frame clones and misses some; the assay was immunoSEQ multiplex PCR. Of fewer than 850,000 clones in the sample, 80% to 95% were seen once. With 5 bases clipped from V and 3 bases from J, the junction kept 12 bases outside the gene matches. Germline V gives CDR1 SEHNR, CDR2 FQNEAQ (reference sequence). The CDR3 totals 16 residues. J is TRBJ1-2 and V is TRBV7-9; 7 positions agree with TRBD1. The sequence derives from a man aged 18 to 35 in good health. Some clones in this sample may be carry-over from other donors' samples. Material: memory CD8+ T cells from PBMCs. Subset indicated: CD45RO+ cells pooled with CCR7-negative TemRA cells. Written as DNA, the CDR3 is TGTGCCAGCAGCGCACGAGAAGACAGGGCTGACTATGGCTACACCTTC. Protein sequence: CASSAREDRADYGYTF.